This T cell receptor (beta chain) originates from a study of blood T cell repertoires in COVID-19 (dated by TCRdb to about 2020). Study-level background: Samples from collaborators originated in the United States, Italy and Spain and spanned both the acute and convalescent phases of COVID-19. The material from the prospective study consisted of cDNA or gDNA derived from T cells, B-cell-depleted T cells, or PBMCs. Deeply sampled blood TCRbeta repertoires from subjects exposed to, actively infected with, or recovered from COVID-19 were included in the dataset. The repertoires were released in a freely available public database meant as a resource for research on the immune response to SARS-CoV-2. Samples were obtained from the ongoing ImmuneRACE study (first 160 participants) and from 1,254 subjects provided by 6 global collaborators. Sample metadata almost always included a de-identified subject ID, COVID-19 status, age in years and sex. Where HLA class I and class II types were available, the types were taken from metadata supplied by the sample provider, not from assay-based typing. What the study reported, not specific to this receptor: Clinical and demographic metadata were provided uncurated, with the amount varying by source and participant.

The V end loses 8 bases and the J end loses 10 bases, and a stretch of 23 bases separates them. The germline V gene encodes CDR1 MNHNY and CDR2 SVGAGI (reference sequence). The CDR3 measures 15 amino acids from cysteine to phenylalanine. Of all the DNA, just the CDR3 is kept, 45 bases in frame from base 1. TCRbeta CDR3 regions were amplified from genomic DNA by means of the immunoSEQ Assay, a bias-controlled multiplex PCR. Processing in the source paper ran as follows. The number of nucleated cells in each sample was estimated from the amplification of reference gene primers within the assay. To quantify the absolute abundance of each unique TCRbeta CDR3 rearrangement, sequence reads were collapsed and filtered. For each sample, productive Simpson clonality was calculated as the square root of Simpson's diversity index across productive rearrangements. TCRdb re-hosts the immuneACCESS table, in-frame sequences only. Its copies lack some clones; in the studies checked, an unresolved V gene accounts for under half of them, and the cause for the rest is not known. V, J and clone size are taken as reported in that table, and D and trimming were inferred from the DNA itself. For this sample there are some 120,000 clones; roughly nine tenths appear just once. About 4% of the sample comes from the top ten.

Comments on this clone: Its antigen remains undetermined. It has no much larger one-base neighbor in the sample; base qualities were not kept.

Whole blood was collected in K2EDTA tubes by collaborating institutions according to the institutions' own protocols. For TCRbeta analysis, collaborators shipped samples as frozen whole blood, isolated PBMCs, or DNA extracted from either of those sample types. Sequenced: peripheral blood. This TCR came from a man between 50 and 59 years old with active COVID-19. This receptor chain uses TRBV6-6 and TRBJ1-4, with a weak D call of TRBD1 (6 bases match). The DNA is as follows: TGTGCCAGCGGCGAAAGCGTCTCAGGGGCGGGAAAACTGTTTTTT. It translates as CASGESVSGAGKLFF.